One and the same sample provided the 21 T cell receptor beta chains below, sequenced in a study of blood T cell repertoires in COVID-19. Generated by immunoSEQ multiplex PCR, the TCRdb table keeps only in-frame clones and is missing some. The repertoire has hundreds of thousands of clones, about 86% of them found once; the top ten carry about 8.1%. The sample comprised peripheral blood. The receptors stem from a woman aged 45-60 years with acute or convalescent COVID-19.

This chain uses TRBV10-3 with TRBJ2-7; 10 nucleotides match TRBD2. The V gene end was trimmed by 8 bases and the J gene end by 1 base; junction bases not matched to a gene: 5. This CDR3 spans 14 amino acids. Per germline, CDR1 ENHRY and CDR2 SYGVKD. The CDR3 loop reads CAIGGGLASYEQYF. The CDR3, as DNA: TGTGCCATCGGGGGGGGACTAGCGTCCTACGAGCAGTACTTC.

This clone is a singleton in its sample. The chain uses TRBV18 and TRBJ2-7, with 8 positions matching TRBD1. After removal of 3 bases from V and 10 bases from J, the junction contained 8 bases not matched to a gene. The CDR3 loop spans 13 amino acids. From germline, CDR1 is KGHSH and CDR2 LQKENI. CDR3 coding DNA: TGTGCCAGCTCACCGTCCAACGACAGGGGTCAGTACTTC. This gives the protein CASSPSNDRGQYF.

The chain has TRBV27 and TRBJ1-5; D may be TRBD1 (5 bases). This CDR3 is 14 amino acids long. Germline CDR1 reads MNHEY; CDR2 reads SMNVEV (reference sequence). V shed 8 bases and J shed 7 bases, with 18 bases lying between them. CDR3 loop: CASLRPGSRQPQHF. The CDR3 DNA reads TGTGCCAGCCTTAGGCCAGGGTCGCGGCAGCCCCAGCATTTT.

V is TRBV19 and J is TRBJ2-7, with a weak D call TRBD2 (5 bases). CDR1 is LNHDA, CDR2 SQIVND, per germline (reference sequence). The CDR3 runs to 14 residues. V was pared by 3 bases and J by 0 bases, with 9 bases between. The CDR3 coding sequence is TGTGCCAGTAGTATCCTGGGGAGCTCCTACGAGCAGTACTTC. Protein sequence: CASSILGSSYEQYF. Variable domain in full (rest from reference TRBV19 and TRBJ2-7): DGGITQSPKYLFRKEGQNVTLSCEQNLNHDAMYWYRQDPGQGLRLIYYSQIVNDFQKGDIAEGYSVSREKKESFPLTVTSAQKNPTAFYLCASSILGSSYEQYFGPGTRLTVT.

The genes are TRBV28 and TRBJ2-2; D gene uncertain. Germline V gives CDR1 MDHEN, CDR2 SYDVKM. V was pared by 7 bases and J by 1 base, with 10 bases between. This CDR3 contains 14 residues. The CDR3 is CASNHPRNTGELFF. The CDR3 DNA sequence: TGTGCCAGCAATCACCCGAGGAACACCGGGGAGCTGTTTTTT.

The chain joins TRBV5-6 to TRBJ1-3; 7 bases align to TRBD1. Germline trimming cut 6 bases from V and 4 bases from J; bases unmatched to any gene: 7. CDR1 SGHDT and CDR2 YYEEEE come from the germline V gene. The CDR3 sequence is 14 residues long. CDR3 sequence reads: CASTEGTAGNTIYF. CDR3 DNA: TGTGCCAGCACCGAAGGGACAGCCGGAAACACCATATATTTT. Full variable domain (outside the CDR3, taken from reference TRBV5-6 and TRBJ1-3): DAGVTQSPTHLIKTRGQQVTLRCSPKSGHDTVSWYQQALGQGPQFIFQYYEEEERQRGNFPDRFSGHQFPNYSSELNVNALLLGDSALYLCASTEGTAGNTIYFGEGSWLTVV.

The chain links TRBV9 to TRBJ2-7; D might be TRBD2 (6 bases). V was pared by 4 bases and J by 2 bases, with 13 bases between. The CDR3 loop spans 14 amino acids. The germline CDR1 and CDR2 sequences are SGDLS and YYNGEE. For the CDR3, the DNA is TGTGCCAGCAGCCCGAGCCCGGGGGCCTACGAGCAGTACTTC. This gives the protein CASSPSPGAYEQYF. The full variable domain, its missing parts supplied by reference TRBV9 and TRBJ2-7, is DSGVTQTPKHLITATGQRVTLRCSPRSGDLSVYWYQQSLDQGLQFLIQYYNGEERAKGNILERFSAQQFPDLHSELNLSSLELGDSALYFCASSPSPGAYEQYFGPGTRLTVT.

V gene TRBV5-1 combines with J gene TRBJ2-7; 10 nucleotides align to TRBD2. Per the germline V gene, CDR1 is SGHRS and CDR2 is YFSETQ. The V segment lost 0 bases and the J segment 3 bases; nucleotides outside the gene matches: 6. The CDR3 sequence is 16 residues long. The CDR3 sequence is CASSLEYLAGVYEQYF. CDR3 sequence (DNA): TGCGCCAGCAGCTTGGAATATCTAGCGGGAGTCTACGAGCAGTACTTC.

Comment on this clone: The junction departs from germline at one end; a sequencing error may be responsible. The CDR3 here is CTSQGYSGNTIYF. DNA of the CDR3: TGTACCAGCCAGGGATACTCTGGAAACACCATATATTTT. The chain is built from TRBV7-6 and TRBJ1-3; tentative D call: TRBD1 (5 bases). Germline CDR1 is SGHVS and CDR2 is FNYEAQ. The CDR3 runs 13 residues. The full variable domain, with the rest looked up from reference TRBV7-6 and TRBJ1-3, is GAGVSQSPRYKVTKRGQDVALRCDPISGHVSLYWYRQALGQGPEFLTYFNYEAQQDKSGLPNDRFSAERPEGSISTLTIQRTEQRDSAMYRCTSQGYSGNTIYFGEGSWLTVV.

V and J are TRBV18 and TRBJ2-3; D may be TRBD1 (5 bases). The V end lost 2 bases, the J end lost 0 bases, and 9 bases lay between the germline ends. Germline assignment: CDR1 KGHSH and CDR2 LQKENI. CDR3 size: 15 residues. This CDR3 reads CASSPEGASTDTQYF. As DNA, the CDR3 is TGTGCCAGCTCACCAGAAGGGGCGAGCACAGATACGCAGTATTTT.

The chain recombines TRBV11-2 with TRBJ2-1; weak D call: TRBD2 (6 bases). Germline CDR1 reads SGHAT; CDR2 reads FQNNGV. V lost 8 bases and J 3 bases, leaving 14 bases between the germline ends. This CDR3 spans 14 amino acids. The CDR3 is CASLAGTFYNEQFF. In nucleotides, the CDR3 is TGTGCCAGCCTCGCCGGGACTTTCTACAATGAGCAGTTCTTC. Filled out from reference TRBV11-2 and TRBJ2-1, the complete variable domain reads EAGVAQSPRYKIIEKRQSVAFWCNPISGHATLYWYQQILGQGPKLLIQFQNNGVVDDSQLPKDRFSAERLKGVDSTLKIQPAKLEDSAVYLCASLAGTFYNEQFFGPGTRLTVL.

About this clone: No DNA is shown, since the ends of the CDR3 on it are uncertain; the CDR3 is the one TCRdb lists. The rearrangement links TRBV12-2 to TRBJ1-2; the table gives TRBD1 as D, unverified against the DNA. TRBV12-2 is recorded as a pseudogene. The CDR3 spans 14 residues, counting both ends. The CDR3: CASRFAQGTTGYTF.

This clone was seen only once. CDR3 residues: CASSHSGGLRNTQYF. The DNA for the CDR3 is TGTGCCAGCAGCCATAGCGGGGGACTTCGGAATACGCAGTATTTT. This sequence joins TRBV7-2 and TRBJ2-3, with 9 bases aligning to TRBD2. The V and J ends lost 5 bases and 7 bases, in that order; junction bases with no gene match: 10. The CDR3 spans 15 residues. Germline CDR1 SGHTA, CDR2 FQGNSA.

The J gene is TRBJ2-2, the V gene TRBV6-4; no clear D. V gave up 2 bases and J gave up 2 bases, with 3 bases separating them. The CDR3 extends over 13 amino acids. Germline values: CDR1 MRHNA, CDR2 SNTAGT. For the CDR3, the DNA is TGTGCCAGCAGTGACCATAACACCGGGGAGCTGTTTTTT. This sequence encodes CASSDHNTGELFF.

This clone was picked up a small number of times. CDR3 residues: CASSRATGGNSPLHF. The CDR3 nucleotides are TGTGCCAGCAGCCGGGCGACGGGGGGGAATTCACCCCTCCACTTT. The chain recombines TRBV3-1 (or the pseudogene TRBV3-2) with TRBJ1-6; D may be TRBD1 (5 bases). Germline V gives CDR1 LGHDT, CDR2 YNNKEL (reference sequence). This CDR3 contains 15 residues. Deletions cut 4 bases from V and 7 bases from J, with 14 bases between.

This chain links TRBV5-6 with TRBJ1-1, with 9 bases identical to TRBD1. CDR3 size: 14 residues. V dropped 2 bases and J dropped 5; count of bases not matched to a gene: 4. Germline V gene lookup returns CDR1 SGHDT and CDR2 YYEEEE. CDR3 sequence (DNA): TGTGCCAGCAGCTTCGGGACAGGGATGACTGAAGCTTTCTTT. This translates into CASSFGTGMTEAFF.

There are a few counts of this clone. The chain combines TRBV2 with TRBJ2-7; 10 bases agree with TRBD2. The V and J ends lost 8 bases and 11 bases, in that order; junction bases with no gene match: 9. Germline assignment: CDR1 SNHLY and CDR2 FYNNEI. The CDR3 extends over 12 amino acids. The DNA for the CDR3 is TGTGCCAGCGGACTAGCGGCTGGGCAGGAGTACTTC. Translated, it gives CASGLAAGQEYF.

This chain uses TRBV25-1 with TRBJ2-3; TRBD1 agrees at 10 bases. This CDR3 has 15 residues. After removal of 6 bases from V and 3 bases from J, the junction contained 6 bases not matched to a gene. Germline CDR1 is MGHDK and CDR2 is SYGVNS. The CDR3 nucleotides are TGTGCCAGCAGCGAGGGGACAGGGGAAACAGATACGCAGTATTTT. This sequence encodes CASSEGTGETDTQYF. The entire variable domain, with the rest obtained from reference TRBV25-1 and TRBJ2-3, is as follows: EADIYQTPRYLVIGTGKKITLECSQTMGHDKMYWYQQDPGMELHLIHYSYGVNSTEKGDLSSESTVSRIRTEHFPLTLESARPSHTSQYLCASSEGTGETDTQYFGPGTRLTVL.

The chain employs TRBV18 and TRBJ2-7; TRBD2 matches 16 bases. The germline V gene encodes CDR1 KGHSH and CDR2 LQKENI. Trimming took 3 bases from V and 4 from J; bases not matched to a gene: 0. The CDR3 covers 15 residues. CDR3 loop: CASSPGLAGGYEQYF. In DNA form, the CDR3 reads TGTGCCAGCTCACCGGGACTAGCGGGAGGGTACGAGCAGTACTTC.

This clone appeared a few times. V and J are TRBV7-2 and TRBJ1-5; D not certain. V lost 1 base to trimming and J lost 5 bases, with 6 bases between them. Germline V gene lookup returns CDR1 SGHTA and CDR2 FQGNSA. The CDR3 spans 13 residues. The CDR3 loop is CASSLGTHQPQHF. Here the CDR3 DNA reads TGTGCCAGCAGCTTAGGGACTCATCAGCCCCAGCATTTT.

The gene calls are TRBV5-1 and TRBJ2-7; 12 bases align to TRBD2. V shed 5 bases and J 7 bases; nucleotides not matched to a gene: 19. CDR1 and CDR2 from the germline V gene are SGHRS and YFSETQ. The CDR3 length is 18 residues. The CDR3 loop reads CASRDLGLAGPPRGEQYF. The CDR3 nucleotides are TGCGCCAGCAGGGACCTGGGACTAGCGGGCCCCCCCCGGGGAGAGCAGTACTTC.